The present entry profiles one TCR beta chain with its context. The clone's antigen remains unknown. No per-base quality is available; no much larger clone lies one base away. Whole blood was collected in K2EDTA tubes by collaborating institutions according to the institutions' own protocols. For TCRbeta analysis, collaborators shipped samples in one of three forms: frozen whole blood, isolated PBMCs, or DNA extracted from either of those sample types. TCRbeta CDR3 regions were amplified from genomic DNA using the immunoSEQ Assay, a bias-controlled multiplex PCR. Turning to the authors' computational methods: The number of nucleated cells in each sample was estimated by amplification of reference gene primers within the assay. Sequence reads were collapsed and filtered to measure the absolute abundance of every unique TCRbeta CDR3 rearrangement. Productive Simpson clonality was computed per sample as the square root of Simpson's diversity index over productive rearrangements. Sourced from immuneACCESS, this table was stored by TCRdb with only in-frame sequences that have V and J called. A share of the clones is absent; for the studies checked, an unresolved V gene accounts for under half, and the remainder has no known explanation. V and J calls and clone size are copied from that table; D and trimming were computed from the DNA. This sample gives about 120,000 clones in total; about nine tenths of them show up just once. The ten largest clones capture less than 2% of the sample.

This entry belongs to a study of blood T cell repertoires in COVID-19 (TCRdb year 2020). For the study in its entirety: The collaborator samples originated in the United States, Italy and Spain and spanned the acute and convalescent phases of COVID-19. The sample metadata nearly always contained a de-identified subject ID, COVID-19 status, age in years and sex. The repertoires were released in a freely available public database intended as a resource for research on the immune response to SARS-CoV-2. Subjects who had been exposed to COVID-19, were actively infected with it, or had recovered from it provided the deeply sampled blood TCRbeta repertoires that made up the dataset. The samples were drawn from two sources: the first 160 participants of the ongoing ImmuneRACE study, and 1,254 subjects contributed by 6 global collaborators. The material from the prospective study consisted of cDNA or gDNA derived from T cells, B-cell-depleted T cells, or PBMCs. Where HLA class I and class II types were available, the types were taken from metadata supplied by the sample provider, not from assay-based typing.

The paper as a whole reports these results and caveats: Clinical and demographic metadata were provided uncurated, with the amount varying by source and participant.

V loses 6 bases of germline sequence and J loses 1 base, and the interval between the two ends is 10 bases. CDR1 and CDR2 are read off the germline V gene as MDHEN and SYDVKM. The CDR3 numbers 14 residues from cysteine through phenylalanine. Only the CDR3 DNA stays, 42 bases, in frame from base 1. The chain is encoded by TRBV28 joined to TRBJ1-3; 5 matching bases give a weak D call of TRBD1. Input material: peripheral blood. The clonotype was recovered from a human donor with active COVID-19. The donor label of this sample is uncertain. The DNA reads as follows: TGTGCCAGCAGGCCGTCAGGGTCTGGAAACACCATATATTTT. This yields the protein CASRPSGSGNTIYF.